The 12 T cell receptor beta chains below were found in one sample sequenced in a study of read filtering for tumor transcriptome and immune sequencing. Molecular barcoded adaptors covering alpha/delta and beta/gamma chains were used on 400 ng RNA. TCRdb re-derived calls from the reads in MiXCR, one entry per CDR3 protein. Of roughly 41,000 distinct CDR3 sequences listed, approximately 13% were seen once; the top ten hold about 36%. The sequenced sample was a population of CD138-negative cells sorted from bone marrow. These receptors came from a donor older than 35 with multiple myeloma.

Ten or more counts support this clonotype. The CDR3 protein is CSAPEGGGYSNQPQHF. DNA of the CDR3: TGCAGTGCCCCAGAAGGGGGGGGATATAGCAATCAGCCCCAGCATTTT. The chain is built from TRBV20-1 and TRBJ1-5; weak D call: TRBD1 (6 bases). Germline CDR1 is DFQATT and CDR2 is SNEGSKA (reference sequence). The CDR3 is 16 residues long. The V gene lost 6 bases and the J gene lost 0 bases, with 18 bases spanning the gap.

In the case of this clonotype: Since a much larger clone is just one base distant, this may be a read error. Given the absence of the conserved phenylalanine or tryptophan at the CDR3 end, a read error is likely. V gene TRBV6-6 combines with J gene TRBJ2-1; 11 bases match TRBD2. CDR3 size: 15 residues. Germline CDR1 reads MNHNY; CDR2 reads SVGAGI (reference sequence). V lost 6 bases to trimming and J lost 10 bases; unmatched junction nucleotides: 11. The DNA of the CDR3 is TGTGCCAGCAGGCCTGGGACTAGCGGAGAGACCGAGCAGTTCTCC. Protein sequence: CASRPGTSGETEQFS.

This clonotype was counted at least ten times. The chain is built from TRBV10-2 and TRBJ2-6, with 7 bases identical to TRBD1. After removal of 6 bases from V and 2 bases from J, the junction contained 19 bases not matched to a gene. The CDR3 is 20 amino acids. Germline values: CDR1 WSHSY, CDR2 SAAADI. CDR3 DNA sequence: TGCGCCAGCAGGGAGGTATGGAACAGGGGTAAACTGGCTGGGGCCAACGTCCTGACTTTC. Its translation: CASREVWNRGKLAGANVLTF.

The table lists this clonotype with many counts. The chain carries TRBV6-6 and TRBJ2-3; TRBD2 agrees at 7 bases. The CDR3 spans 16 residues. V lost 6 bases to trimming and J lost 0 bases; unmatched junction nucleotides: 9. Per germline, CDR1 MNHNY and CDR2 SVGAGI (reference sequence). CDR3 sequence reads: CASREGGAFSTDTQYF. The DNA for the CDR3 is TGTGCCAGCAGGGAGGGAGGGGCTTTTAGCACAGATACGCAGTATTTT.

Comment on this clonotype: This may come from a read error, since a much larger clone is one base off. The chain is built from TRBV5-1 and TRBJ2-1, with no clear D. Trimming removed 0 bases from V and 12 bases from J, with 13 bases in between. This CDR3 spans 13 amino acids. Germline CDR1 is SGHRS and CDR2 is YFSETQ. The CDR3 region is CASSLALGAGQFF. The DNA for the CDR3 is TGCGCCAGCAGCTTGGCTCTGGGCGCAGGGCAGTTCTTC.

This clonotype was seen at least ten times. The chain is built from TRBV29-1 and TRBJ1-1; no clear D gene. The CDR3 is made up of 10 amino acids. The V gene lost 4 bases and the J gene lost 2 bases, with 2 bases spanning the gap. Germline assignment: CDR1 SQVTM and CDR2 ANQGSEA. The CDR3 DNA reads as TGCAGCGTTGCCAACACTGAAGCTTTCTTT. The encoded protein is CSVANTEAFF.

This clonotype appeared many times. The chain couples TRBV28 to TRBJ1-4, with 8 bases that match TRBD1. Germline loops: CDR1 MDHEN, CDR2 SYDVKM. V shed 5 bases, J shed 7 bases, and the junction held 9 bases outside the gene matches. This CDR3 contains 15 residues. The CDR3 DNA reads TGTGCCAGCAGTCCCTCTACAGGGGGTACTGAAAAACTGTTTTTT. It translates to CASSPSTGGTEKLFF.

This chain uses TRBV20-1 with TRBJ2-7; TRBD1 agrees at 9 bases. Trimming took 1 base from V and 3 from J; bases not matched to a gene: 4. Per germline, CDR1 DFQATT and CDR2 SNEGSKA (reference sequence). The CDR3 contains 14 residues. The CDR3 sequence is CSARAGQGHYEQYF. Here the CDR3 DNA reads TGCAGTGCTAGAGCGGGACAGGGACACTACGAGCAGTACTTC.

The table lists this clonotype with many counts. The chain links TRBV7-8 to TRBJ1-1, with 7 positions matching TRBD1. Trimming took 4 bases from V and 4 from J; bases not matched to a gene: 9. Germline CDR1 is SGHVS and CDR2 is FQNEAQ. This CDR3 is 15 amino acids long. CDR3 sequence (DNA): TGTGCCAGCAGCTCGAACAGGGGTGGGAGCACTGAAGCTTTCTTT. Protein sequence: CASSSNRGGSTEAFF. Together with reference TRBV7-8 and TRBJ1-1, the CDR3 gives the full variable domain: GAGVSQSPRYKVAKRGQDVALRCDPISGHVSLFWYQQALGQGPEFLTYFQNEAQLDKSGLPSDRFFAERPEGSVSTLKIQRTQQEDSAVYLCASSSNRGGSTEAFFGQGTRLTVV.

This clonotype was counted ten times or more. The genes are TRBV29-1 and TRBJ2-1; TRBD1 matches 10 bases. The CDR3 contains 14 residues. Per the germline V gene, CDR1 is SQVTM and CDR2 is ANQGSEA. Unmatched junction bases numbered 4, after V lost 4 bases and J lost 4 bases. In nucleotides, the CDR3 is TGCAGCGTTGCAGGGACAGGGGTTTACAATGAGCAGTTCTTC. Its translation: CSVAGTGVYNEQFF.

Notes on this clonotype: A much larger clone lies a single base off, so this may be a read error. Likely a read error: the CDR3 ends without its conserved phenylalanine or tryptophan. The chain combines TRBV28 with TRBJ1-1; 7 nucleotides match TRBD1. Unmatched junction bases numbered 9, after V lost 5 bases and J lost 6 bases. The germline gives CDR1 MDHEN, CDR2 SYDVKM. This CDR3 region has 14 residues. The CDR3 DNA follows: TGTGCCAGCAGTCCACCTCGACAGGGCCCTGAAGCTTTCTCT. Translation: CASSPPRQGPEAFS.

This clonotype was found a few times. A clone one base away is much larger, so this may be a read error. This chain joins TRBV5-1 and TRBJ2-6; 7 bases line up with TRBD1. The ends lost 4 bases at V and 2 bases at J; junction bases unmatched: 6. Germline V gene lookup returns CDR1 SGHRS and CDR2 YFSETQ. CDR3 length: 16 amino acids. The CDR3 DNA is TGCGCCAGCAGCGAGGGACAGAGCCCTGGGGCCAACGTCCTGACTTTC. It yields the protein CASSEGQSPGANVLTF.